The 23 T cell receptor beta chains listed next were all sequenced from one sample in a study of response to subunit inactivated influenza vaccine. TCRdb called the RT-PCR reads again in MiXCR, with one record for every CDR3 protein. The sample includes over 650,000 distinct CDR3 sequences, around 18% of them seen just once. The starting material was PBMCs from blood, obtained 5 days after vaccination. These receptors originate from a man aged 50 to 60 who received an inactivated influenza vaccine.

The genes are TRBV12-3 or TRBV12-4 and TRBJ1-1; D is perhaps TRBD1 (5 bases). V was pared by 6 bases and J by 1 base, with 15 bases between. The CDR3 totals 15 residues. The CDR3 region has the DNA TGTGCCAGCAGGATAAACCTGGGGGAGAACACTGAAGCTTTCTTT. It translates to CASRINLGENTEAFF.

This clonotype was found a few times. The chain has TRBV3-1 and TRBJ2-1; 8 bases match TRBD2. Germline CDR1 LGHDT, CDR2 YNNKEL (reference sequence). V dropped 3 bases and J dropped 6; count of bases not matched to a gene: 7. The CDR3 has 15 amino acids. CDR3 nucleotides: TGTGCCAGCAGCCACCCGGCTGGGACTAGCAATGAGCAGTTCTTC. Translation gives CASSHPAGTSNEQFF.

This chain uses TRBV15 with TRBJ2-1; 7 positions match TRBD2. In germline, CDR1 is LNHNV, CDR2 YYDKDF (reference sequence). This CDR3 comprises 14 residues. V lost 4 bases to trimming and J lost 7 bases; unmatched junction nucleotides: 7. CDR3 in DNA: TGTGCCACCAGCACGGACGGGGGGATTAATGAGCAGTTCTTC. Translated: CATSTDGGINEQFF.

Only a few counts were recorded for this clonotype. CDR3 loop: CASTISATNEKLFF. In DNA form, the CDR3 reads TGTGCCAGCACCATCAGTGCAACTAATGAAAAACTGTTTTTT. The rearrangement uses TRBV12-3 or TRBV12-4 and TRBJ1-4, with unresolved D. Between the trimmed V and J ends, which lost 7 bases and 0 bases, there was a span of 9 bases. The CDR3 extends over 14 amino acids.

The chain joins TRBV4-3 to TRBJ2-3; 9 nucleotides agree with TRBD2. The junction had 5 bases not matched to a gene; V was cut back by 0 bases and J by 4 bases. CDR1 is LGHNA and CDR2 is YSLEER in the germline V gene. The CDR3 runs to 16 residues. CDR3 coding DNA: TGCGCCAGCAGCCAAGAGGCGGGAGGGCCTCCAGATACGCAGTATTTT. Protein sequence: CASSQEAGGPPDTQYF.

This clonotype has a count of ten or more. This rearrangement joins TRBV5-1 to TRBJ2-1, with a possible D match to TRBD2 (5 bases). This CDR3 region has 17 residues. V lost 4 bases and J 9 bases, leaving 26 bases between the germline ends. CDR1 and CDR2 (germline): SGHRS, YFSETQ. The CDR3 nucleotides are TGCGCCAGCAGCGACAACCGGAGGTCCCAGATTAGTAGTGAGCAGTTCTTC. Protein product: CASSDNRRSQISSEQFF.

The V call is TRBV4-2, the J call TRBJ1-1, with 9 bases matching TRBD1. Germline CDR1 reads LGHNA; CDR2 reads YNFKEQ. The J segment lost 1 base and the V segment lost 4 bases, leaving 4 bases of the junction unmatched. This CDR3 is built from 15 residues. The CDR3 DNA sequence: TGTGCCAGCAGCCGAAAGGGACAGGGGAACACTGAAGCTTTCTTT. Amino acid sequence: CASSRKGQGNTEAFF.

This clonotype was counted only a few times. The chain uses TRBV7-9 and TRBJ1-2, with D possibly TRBD1 on 5 matching bases. The CDR3 totals 14 residues. V gave up 5 bases and J gave up 1 base, with 11 bases separating them. CDR1 SEHNR and CDR2 FQNEAQ come from the germline V gene (reference sequence). In DNA, the CDR3 is TGTGCCAGCAGCCCGACAGCTCTTAACTATGGCTACACCTTC. Its protein product is CASSPTALNYGYTF.

This clonotype was detected only a few times. The chain employs TRBV4-2 and TRBJ2-1, with a weak D call TRBD2 (7 bases). The CDR3 extends over 18 amino acids. V lost 0 bases and J lost 1, with 16 bases in between. CDR1 and CDR2 (germline): LGHNA, YNFKEQ. The CDR3: CASSQDNGGARSYNEQFF. The CDR3 nucleotides are TGTGCCAGCAGCCAAGATAATGGGGGGGCAAGGTCCTACAATGAGCAGTTCTTC.

The chain uses TRBV4-3 and TRBJ2-7; 13 bases fit TRBD2. The trim removed 1 base at V and 3 bases at J, leaving 12 bases unmatched. The germline V gene encodes CDR1 LGHNA and CDR2 YSLEER. CDR3 length: 19 amino acids. The CDR3 sequence is CASSQGQWEGLAGDYEQYF. The DNA for the CDR3 is TGCGCCAGCAGCCAAGGTCAGTGGGAAGGACTAGCGGGAGACTACGAGCAGTACTTC.

This clonotype was recorded a few times. The chain employs TRBV20-1 and TRBJ2-7; tentative D call: TRBD1 (5 bases). Germline V gives CDR1 DFQATT, CDR2 SNEGSKA (reference sequence). The V gene lost 3 bases and the J gene lost 0 bases, with 9 bases spanning the gap. The CDR3 extends over 13 amino acids. The CDR3 loop is CSARAGNSYEQYF. The CDR3 DNA sequence: TGCAGTGCTAGGGCAGGGAACTCCTACGAGCAGTACTTC.

This clonotype was observed a handful of times. The rearrangement uses TRBV7-9 and TRBJ2-1; D possibly corresponds to TRBD2 (5 bases). Germline-derived CDR1 and CDR2 are SEHNR and FQNEAQ (reference sequence). Trimming took off 5 bases at V and 3 bases at J, with 14 bases between the two ends. The length of the CDR3 is 15 residues. The CDR3 loop reads CASSPPGTNYNEQFF. CDR3 sequence (DNA): TGTGCCAGCAGCCCGCCGGGAACTAACTACAATGAGCAGTTCTTC.

This clonotype was seen a handful of times. V and J are TRBV7-2 and TRBJ1-3, with D uncertain. The length of the CDR3 is 17 residues. With 8 bases removed from V and 0 bases from J, the gap between germline ends came to 20 bases. Germline CDR1 and CDR2: SGHTA and FQGNSA. The CDR3 sequence is CASYRASSGPSGNTIYF. The DNA for the CDR3 is TGTGCCAGCTATAGGGCCTCCTCTGGACCCTCTGGAAACACCATATATTTT. Combining the CDR3 with reference TRBV7-2 and TRBJ1-3 gives the whole variable domain GAGVSQSPSNKVTEKGKDVELRCDPISGHTALYWYRQSLGQGLEFLIYFQGNSAPDKSGLPSDRFSAERTGGSVSTLTIQRTQQEDSAVYLCASYRASSGPSGNTIYFGEGSWLTVV.

DNA of the CDR3: TGTGCCAGCAGTTCTCGACTAGCGGGAGGGATTAGGGAGACCCAGTACTTC. Amino acids: CASSSRLAGGIRETQYF. The chain has TRBV27 and TRBJ2-5; 14 nucleotides align to TRBD2. J was trimmed by 5 bases and V by 4 bases; bases with no gene match: 9. The CDR3 is 17 residues long. In germline, CDR1 is MNHEY, CDR2 SMNVEV (reference sequence).

This chain links TRBV5-1 with TRBJ1-1; possible D gene TRBD1, 6 bases. Germline lookup yields CDR1 SGHRS and CDR2 YFSETQ. This CDR3 is built from 15 residues. The germline V and J ends were trimmed by 2 bases and 1 base, with 12 bases remaining between them. The CDR3 reads CASSLRQDRNTEAFF. CDR3 bases: TGCGCCAGCAGCTTAAGACAGGATAGGAACACTGAAGCTTTCTTT.

This clonotype has only a few counts. The V call is TRBV7-9, the J call TRBJ1-6, with unresolved D. The length of the CDR3 is 15 residues. V was clipped by 5 bases and J by 10 bases, with 18 bases between them. The V gene's germline CDR1 is SEHNR and CDR2 FQNEAQ (reference sequence). CDR3 sequence: CASSPGGWRLSPLHF. DNA for the CDR3: TGTGCCAGCAGCCCGGGTGGATGGAGATTATCACCCCTCCACTTT.

This clonotype was found a few times. The V call is TRBV27, the J call TRBJ1-2; D not resolved. This CDR3 has 16 residues. V was trimmed by 1 base and J by 4 bases, leaving 16 bases between them. Germline CDR1 and CDR2: MNHEY and SMNVEV (reference sequence). The CDR3 nucleotides read TGTGCCAGCAGTTTATTGTCCCGCCCCAGCAGCTATGGCTACACCTTC. Its protein product is CASSLLSRPSSYGYTF.

The V call is TRBV11-2, the J call TRBJ2-1; D gene unclear. The V end was cut by 7 bases, the J end by 6 bases, with 16 bases between. CDR3 length: 14 amino acids. Germline V gene sequence: CDR1 SGHAT, CDR2 FQNNGV. CDR3 in amino acids: CASTSGPEFNEQFF. CDR3 sequence (DNA): TGTGCCAGCACCTCCGGTCCGGAATTCAATGAGCAGTTCTTC. The whole variable domain, remainder taken from reference TRBV11-2 and TRBJ2-1, is EAGVAQSPRYKIIEKRQSVAFWCNPISGHATLYWYQQILGQGPKLLIQFQNNGVVDDSQLPKDRFSAERLKGVDSTLKIQPAKLEDSAVYLCASTSGPEFNEQFFGPGTRLTVL.

This clonotype showed up just a few times. The chain is built from TRBV30 and TRBJ2-1, with 9 bases identical to TRBD1. Germline V gene lookup returns CDR1 GTSNPN and CDR2 SVGIG (reference sequence). The CDR3 consists of 15 residues. Trimming took 2 bases from V and 7 from J; bases not matched to a gene: 9. CDR3 loop: CAWSPGTGKGNEQFF. The CDR3 nucleotides read TGTGCCTGGAGTCCGGGGACAGGGAAAGGGAATGAGCAGTTCTTC.

In this sample, this clonotype turned up a few times. The chain has TRBV5-1 and TRBJ1-1; 9 bases match TRBD1. This CDR3 comprises 13 residues. The ends lost 4 bases at V and 11 bases at J; junction bases unmatched: 9. Germline V gives CDR1 SGHRS, CDR2 YFSETQ. Here the CDR3 reads CASSVGQGVMAFF. The CDR3 DNA follows: TGCGCCAGCAGCGTGGGACAGGGAGTCATGGCTTTCTTT.

This clonotype was counted a few times. The CDR3 nucleotides read TGTGCCAGCAGTAACGTACCGACAGGGGGCGATGGCTACACCTTC. Translated: CASSNVPTGGDGYTF. V and J are TRBV12-3 or TRBV12-4 and TRBJ1-2; TRBD1 aligns across 10 bases. V dropped 5 bases and J dropped 6; count of bases not matched to a gene: 9. CDR3 length equals 15 residues.

This clonotype appeared many times. This chain links TRBV5-1 with TRBJ1-2; D is perhaps TRBD1 (5 bases). The CDR3 loop spans 16 amino acids. The V gene lost 4 bases and the J gene lost 0 bases, with 16 bases spanning the gap. Per germline, CDR1 SGHRS and CDR2 YFSETQ. CDR3: CASSPGWGVANYGYTF. CDR3 bases: TGCGCCAGCAGCCCAGGATGGGGGGTAGCTAACTATGGCTACACCTTC.

The CDR3 sequence is CASSFGRYNYGYTF. CDR3 bases: TGTGCCAGCAGTTTCGGCAGATACAACTATGGCTACACCTTC. The V gene is TRBV12-3 or TRBV12-4, the J gene TRBJ1-2; no clear D. CDR3 length equals 14 residues. Trimming removed 3 bases from V and 2 bases from J, with 10 bases in between.